Presented here are 17 T cell receptor beta chains from one specimen sequenced in a study of CD8+ T cells in alopecia areata. RNA was isolated and reverse transcribed to cDNA, the sequencing template. Method: immunoSEQ multiplex PCR; TCRdb's copy keeps in-frame clones and lacks some. The table records about 210,000 clones, 55% to 70% of them present only once. Treatment specified: oral pan-JAK inhibitor, 5-10 mg twice daily. The sequences come from CD4+ T cells sorted from blood, collected at week 4, from a patient treated with tofacitinib. Every receptor here comes from a human donor with alopecia areata.

Details on this clone: The junction does not match germline at one end; this may be a read error. J is TRBJ1-6 and V is TRBV7-7; D is unresolved. The CDR3 sequence is 13 residues long. Germline CDR1 SSHAT, CDR2 FNYEAQ (reference sequence). The CDR3 nucleotides are TGTGCTAGCAGCTTGACGAATGATTCACCCCTCCACTTT. This gives the protein CASSLTNDSPLHF.

This clone appeared a few times. J is TRBJ2-3 and V is TRBV29-1, with TRBD1 matching 7 bases. J was trimmed by 1 base and V by 6 bases; bases with no gene match: 1. Germline CDR1 reads SQVTM; CDR2 reads ANQGSEA. The CDR3 has 12 amino acids. The CDR3: CSVGTGTDTQYF. The CDR3 DNA is TGCAGCGTCGGGACAGGCACAGATACGCAGTATTTT.

The gene calls are TRBV5-1 and TRBJ1-4; 9 bases align to TRBD1. Losses at the gene ends were 5 bases for V and 6 bases for J; bases not matched to a gene: 8. Per the germline V gene, CDR1 is SGHRS and CDR2 is YFSETQ. The CDR3 consists of 15 residues. Here the CDR3 DNA reads TGCGCCAGCAGAGCCCGGGGACAGGGTCATGAAAAACTGTTTTTT. This translates into CASRARGQGHEKLFF.

This chain joins TRBV14 and TRBJ1-1; 7 positions agree with TRBD1. CDR3 length equals 16 residues. Germline V gene data show CDR1 as SGHDN and CDR2 as FVKESK. Trimming took 1 base from V and 1 from J; bases not matched to a gene: 6. The CDR3: CASSQARGITNTEAFF. CDR3 sequence (DNA): TGTGCCAGCAGCCAAGCCAGGGGGATAACGAACACTGAAGCTTTCTTT.

Many counts were recorded for this clone. This chain joins TRBV7-2 and TRBJ2-2; 7 bases line up with TRBD2. Germline V gene lookup returns CDR1 SGHTA and CDR2 FQGNSA. The V gene end was trimmed by 5 bases and the J gene end by 0 bases; junction bases not matched to a gene: 6. This CDR3 comprises 16 residues. CDR3 residues: CASSPRDYTNTGELFF. The CDR3 DNA reads as TGTGCCAGCAGCCCCCGGGACTACACGAACACCGGGGAGCTGTTTTTT.

This clone was seen a few times. Other DNA sequences from this sample encode an identical CDR3 as well. The chain joins TRBV28 to TRBJ2-5; D remains ambiguous. The CDR3 loop spans 13 amino acids. Germline V gene data show CDR1 as MDHEN and CDR2 as SYDVKM. V lost 1 base to trimming and J lost 2 bases, with 5 bases between them. The CDR3 reads CASSLSTQETQYF. As DNA, the CDR3 is TGTGCCAGCAGTTTATCAACACAAGAGACCCAGTACTTC.

The chain joins TRBV9 to TRBJ2-3; D possibly corresponds to TRBD2 (5 bases). Germline-derived CDR1 and CDR2 are SGDLS and YYNGEE. The ends were cut back, 6 bases at V and 0 bases at J, with 11 bases in the middle. The CDR3 is made up of 14 amino acids. The CDR3 loop is CASTEGTSTDTQYF. CDR3 DNA: TGTGCCAGCACAGAGGGTACTAGCACAGATACGCAGTATTTT.

V is TRBV7-9 and J is TRBJ2-7, with 9 bases identical to TRBD1. V gave up 1 base and J gave up 4 bases; unmatched junction bases: 2. This CDR3 is built from 14 residues. Germline V lookup: CDR1 SEHNR, CDR2 FQNEAQ (reference sequence). This chain's CDR3 is CASSLDRGQYEQYF. Written as DNA, the CDR3 is TGTGCCAGCAGCTTAGACAGGGGGCAGTACGAGCAGTACTTC.

The chain carries TRBV7-2 and TRBJ2-1, with D perhaps matching TRBD1 or TRBD2 (6 bases each). Between the trimmed V and J ends, which lost 3 bases and 10 bases, there was a span of 16 bases. Germline-derived CDR1 and CDR2 are SGHTA and FQGNSA. This CDR3 has 14 residues. The DNA of the CDR3 is TGTGCCAGCAGCTTGGGGGGAGCCGGGACAGAGCAGTTCTTC. Residues: CASSLGGAGTEQFF.

CDR3 in amino acids: CASSSQGAVTGELFF. The CDR3 coding sequence is TGTGCCAGCAGTTCTCAGGGGGCGGTAACCGGGGAGCTGTTTTTT. V is TRBV11-3 and J is TRBJ2-2, with 8 bases identical to TRBD1. CDR1 SGHNT and CDR2 YENEEA come from the germline V gene. V lost 6 bases to trimming and J lost 5 bases; unmatched junction nucleotides: 8. This CDR3 is 15 amino acids long.

The chain couples TRBV7-2 to TRBJ1-2; 8 bases are shared with TRBD1. This CDR3 has 15 residues. The germline gives CDR1 SGHTA, CDR2 FQGNSA. V trimming: 2 bases; J trimming: 6 bases; junction bases outside the gene matches: 8. The CDR3 bases are TGTGCCAGCAGCTTAAGACAGGGGAGGGGAAATGGCTACACCTTC. Amino acids: CASSLRQGRGNGYTF. The full variable domain, its missing parts supplied by reference TRBV7-2 and TRBJ1-2, is GAGVSQSPSNKVTEKGKDVELRCDPISGHTALYWYRQSLGQGLEFLIYFQGNSAPDKSGLPSDRFSAERTGGSVSTLTIQRTQQEDSAVYLCASSLRQGRGNGYTFGSGTRLTVV.

V and J are TRBV7-9 and TRBJ1-4; the D is unclear. CDR1 is SEHNR and CDR2 is FQNEAQ in the germline V gene (reference sequence). Trimming took off 1 base at V and 8 bases at J, with 11 bases between the two ends. CDR3 length: 14 amino acids. The CDR3 reads CASSLVGFGEKLFF. In DNA form, the CDR3 reads TGTGCCAGCAGCTTAGTCGGTTTTGGGGAAAAACTGTTTTTT.

This clone has a handful of counts. The J gene is TRBJ2-5, the V gene TRBV5-6, with TRBD2 as a possible D gene (5 bases). Germline-derived CDR1 and CDR2 are SGHDT and YYEEEE. This CDR3 region has 14 residues. The V end lost 0 bases, the J end lost 5 bases, and 11 bases lay between the germline ends. DNA for the CDR3: TGTGCCAGCAGCTTGGTCCTACCGGGGGAGACCCAGTACTTC. This codes for CASSLVLPGETQYF.

The V and J genes are TRBV5-4 and TRBJ2-3; weak D call: TRBD1 (6 bases). V lost 3 bases and J lost 3, with 17 bases in between. The CDR3 sequence is 16 residues long. Germline assignment: CDR1 SGHNT and CDR2 YYREEE (reference sequence). The CDR3 DNA is TGTGCCAGCAGCTCCGTACAGGGAATCGGAACAGATACGCAGTATTTT. This gives the protein CASSSVQGIGTDTQYF.

The table lists this clone with a few counts. This chain links TRBV29-1 with TRBJ2-2; weak D call: TRBD2 (5 bases). The CDR3 runs to 13 residues. V was shortened by 7 bases and J by 2 bases, with 11 bases between the two germline ends. Germline assignment: CDR1 SQVTM and CDR2 ANQGSEA. The chain's CDR3 is CSGGSHNTGELFF. CDR3 in DNA: TGCAGCGGCGGGTCCCACAACACCGGGGAGCTGTTTTTT.

This clone was seen just once. V usage is TRBV25-1 and J usage is TRBJ2-3, with 11 nucleotides matching TRBD2. This CDR3 is 16 amino acids long. V lost 2 bases, J lost 6 bases, and 7 bases stayed unmatched. CDR1 is MGHDK and CDR2 is SYGVNS in the germline V gene. CDR3 region: CASSEHTTSGADTQYF. The CDR3 DNA reads as TGTGCCAGCAGTGAACATACGACTAGCGGGGCGGATACGCAGTATTTT.

This chain links TRBV7-2 with TRBJ1-1, with TRBD1 matching 11 bases. CDR1 is SGHTA, CDR2 FQGNSA, per germline. This CDR3 has 15 residues. With 1 base clipped from V and 3 bases from J, the junction kept 1 base outside the gene matches. The DNA of the CDR3 is TGTGCCAGCAGCTTAGTGGGACAGGGGGACACTGAAGCTTTCTTT. Protein sequence: CASSLVGQGDTEAFF.